The sequence of this T cell receptor (beta chain) was determined in a study of blood T cell repertoires in COVID-19 (dated by TCRdb to 2020 to 2022). About the study as a whole: Samples covering the acute and convalescent phases of COVID-19 were provided by collaborators in the United States, Italy and Spain. The prospective study material was composed of cDNA or gDNA derived from T cells, B-cell-depleted T cells, or PBMCs. Subjects who had been exposed to COVID-19, were actively infected with it, or had recovered from it provided the deeply sampled blood TCRbeta repertoires that made up the dataset. The repertoires were made available in a free public database intended to serve as a resource for research on the immune response to SARS-CoV-2. Samples were obtained from the ongoing ImmuneRACE study (first 160 participants) and from about 1,300 subjects provided by 6 global collaborators. A de-identified subject ID, COVID-19 status, age in years and sex were almost always included in the sample metadata. HLA class I and class II types, where available, came from metadata supplied by the sample provider rather than from assay-based typing. The paper's findings and limits, for the study overall: Clinical and demographic metadata were provided uncurated, with the amount varying by source and participant.

Each collaborating institution followed its own protocols to collect whole blood in K2EDTA tubes. For TCRbeta analysis, collaborators shipped samples in one of three forms: frozen whole blood, isolated PBMCs, or DNA extracted from either of those sample types. In regard to this clone: Its antigen is still unknown. No base qualities exist here, and no much larger clone lies one base off it.

TCRbeta CDR3 regions were amplified from genomic DNA by means of the immunoSEQ Assay, a bias-controlled multiplex PCR. In the paper's pipeline: Within the assay, amplification of reference gene primers was used to estimate how many nucleated cells each sample contained. To quantify the absolute abundance of each unique TCRbeta CDR3 rearrangement, sequence reads were collapsed and filtered. For each sample, productive Simpson clonality was calculated as the square root of Simpson's diversity index across productive rearrangements. The clones in this table, taken by TCRdb from immuneACCESS, are in-frame only. Not every clone is retained; where verified, under half of the shortfall comes from an unresolved V gene, and the cause of the rest is unknown. V and J calls and clone size come straight from that table; D and trimming were deduced from the DNA. In this sample the table shows 400,000 or so clones, roughly 86% of which occur a single time. Together, the top ten hold about 3% of the sample.

Germline trimming amounts to 2 bases on V and 3 bases on J, with 4 as the count of junction bases outside the gene matches. The CDR1 and CDR2 encoded by the germline V gene are SGHVS and FNYEAQ. The CDR3 starts with the cysteine, ends with the phenylalanine, and has 15 residues. Only the CDR3 portion is preserved as DNA: 45 bases, with reading frame beginning at the first base. This chain joins TRBV7-6 to TRBJ1-2; 9 nucleotides in the junction match TRBD1. The sequencing sample was made of peripheral blood. The TCR comes from a human donor in a cohort sampled during active COVID-19. The CDR3 protein sequence reads: CASSLTGGADYGYTF. The sequenced DNA is TGTGCCAGCAGCTTAACAGGGGGCGCCGACTATGGCTACACCTTC.